A selection of T cell receptor beta chains follows, all from one sample in a study of blood T cell repertoires in COVID-19. This table comes from immunoSEQ multiplex PCR, and its TCRdb copy is limited to in-frame clones, with some not included. The top ten clones hold approximately 1% of a sample with a few hundred thousand clones, roughly nine tenths of them seen once. Sequencing was carried out using PBMCs or T cells enriched from blood (not recorded which). The receptor set was obtained from a man between 18 and 29 years old who had recovered from COVID-19. Each CDR3 is given with its conserved first and last residue. Each record gives: D gene, J gene, clone size, V gene, CDR3 protein, CDR3 DNA. A D gene is named only where the DNA matches it firmly. Clone size is shown for a subset of rows, as once, few, many or a class of expanded clone.

>NA|TRBJ1-1|NA|TRBV4-2
CASSQHQGMGRGEAFF
TGTGCCAGCAGCCAGCACCAAGGAATGGGGCGCGGTGAAGCTTTCTTT
>TRBD1|TRBJ2-3|NA|TRBV7-2
CASSFLDRVTDTQYF
TGTGCCAGCAGCTTTCTGGACAGGGTAACAGATACGCAGTATTTT
>NA|TRBJ1-3|NA|TRBV25-1
CASSEYFGTSGNTIYF
TGTGCCAGCAGTGAATATTTCGGTACCTCTGGAAACACCATATATTTT
>TRBD1|TRBJ2-5|NA|TRBV3-1/TRBV3-2
CASSQGRGTGGKTQYF
TGTGCCAGCAGCCAAGGACGGGGGACAGGGGGAAAGACCCAGTACTTC
>NA|TRBJ1-4|NA|TRBV6-1
CASSEGAGLQWEKLFF
TGTGCCAGCAGTGAAGGGGCAGGACTCCAGTGGGAAAAACTGTTTTTT
>NA|TRBJ2-7|NA|TRBV25-1
CASSGWSSYEQYF
TGTGCCAGCAGTGGGTGGAGTTCCTACGAGCAGTACTTC
>TRBD2|TRBJ2-7|NA|TRBV7-9
CASSFLGVTSASYEQYF
TGTGCCAGCAGCTTTCTTGGTGTGACTAGCGCCTCCTACGAGCAGTACTTC
>TRBD2|TRBJ2-7|NA|TRBV28
CASSPQYGREQYF
TGTGCCAGCAGTCCTCAGTACGGGAGGGAGCAGTACTTC
>NA|TRBJ2-7|NA|TRBV13
CASSPRGGSSYEQYF
TGTGCCAGCAGCCCCCGTGGGGGGAGCTCCTACGAGCAGTACTTC
>TRBD1|TRBJ1-5|NA|TRBV19
CATNRGRNQPQHF
TGTGCCACTAACAGGGGGCGGAATCAGCCCCAGCATTTT
>NA|TRBJ1-5|NA|TRBV19
CASKSRGTAHQPQHF
TGTGCCAGTAAAAGTCGAGGAACCGCCCATCAGCCCCAGCATTTT
>TRBD1|TRBJ1-5|NA|TRBV28
CASSPLGQGENQPQHF
TGTGCCAGCAGTCCCCTCGGACAGGGTGAGAATCAGCCCCAGCATTTT
>TRBD1|TRBJ1-4|NA|TRBV18
CASSPPGQGDFRTNEKLFF
TGTGCCAGCTCACCCCCCGGACAGGGGGATTTCAGGACTAATGAAAAACTGTTTTTT
>NA|TRBJ1-1|NA|TRBV5-4
CASILGGLAGTEAFF
TGTGCCAGCATCTTAGGGGGTTTGGCGGGCACTGAAGCTTTCTTT
>TRBD2|TRBJ2-1|NA|TRBV19
CASSRLAHEQFF
TGTGCCAGTAGTCGACTAGCGCATGAGCAGTTCTTC
>TRBD1|TRBJ1-5|NA|TRBV4-1
CASSQDSGGGPQHF
TGCGCCAGCAGCCAAGATTCAGGGGGCGGTCCCCAGCATTTT
>NA|TRBJ2-1|NA|TRBV5-8
CASSLSATSSSYNEQFF
TGTGCCAGCAGCTTGTCTGCGACTTCAAGCTCCTACAATGAGCAGTTCTTC
>TRBD2|TRBJ2-7|NA|TRBV5-1
CASSVLSGGYSYEQYF
TGCGCCAGCAGCGTCCTTAGCGGGGGGTACTCCTACGAGCAGTACTTC
>NA|TRBJ1-4|NA|TRBV9
CASSDRVVATNEKLFF
TGTGCCAGCAGCGACCGAGTAGTTGCAACTAATGAAAAACTGTTTTTT
>TRBD1|TRBJ1-2|NA|TRBV10-3
CAISDEGVRGRGGYTF
TGTGCCATCAGTGATGAAGGGGTGAGGGGGCGCGGAGGCTACACCTTC
>TRBD2|TRBJ2-3|NA|TRBV5-1
CASTRLANTDTQYF
TGCGCCAGCACGCGACTAGCCAACACAGATACGCAGTATTTT
>TRBD1|TRBJ1-5|NA|TRBV28
CASSSGQGGNQPQHF
TGTGCCAGCAGTTCTGGACAGGGAGGCAATCAGCCCCAGCATTTT
>TRBD1|TRBJ1-4|NA|TRBV5-1
CASSAGTGNREKLFF
TGCGCCAGCAGCGCCGGGACAGGGAACCGTGAAAAACTGTTTTTT
>NA|TRBJ2-7|once|TRBV12-3/TRBV12-4
CASRVTASYEQYF
TGTGCCAGCAGGGTGACAGCGTCCTACGAGCAGTACTTC
>NA|TRBJ1-6|few|TRBV11-2
CASSPSPSSPLHF
TGTGCCAGCAGCCCCAGCCCTAGTTCACCCCTCCACTTT
>NA|TRBJ1-2|NA|TRBV29-1
CSVVGGGNYGYTF
TGCAGCGTTGTCGGGGGAGGTAACTATGGCTACACCTTC
>NA|TRBJ1-5|NA|TRBV3-1/TRBV3-2
CASSQGGAPLGPQHF
TGTGCCAGCAGCCAGGGAGGCGCCCCGTTGGGGCCCCAGCATTTT
>NA|TRBJ2-7|NA|TRBV28
CASNRQVWGEQYF
TGTGCCAGCAACCGACAGGTTTGGGGCGAGCAGTACTTC
>NA|TRBJ2-2|NA|TRBV6-4
CASRGGRLTGELFF
TGTGCCAGCAGAGGTGGGAGACTCACCGGGGAGCTGTTTTTT
>NA|TRBJ1-1|NA|TRBV7-9
CASSLRPTANTEAFF
TGTGCCAGCAGCTTGAGACCGACAGCGAACACTGAAGCTTTCTTT
>TRBD2|TRBJ2-5|NA|TRBV7-2
CASSLAAGGQETQYF
TGTGCCAGCAGCTTAGCGGCGGGGGGACAAGAGACCCAGTACTTC
>NA|TRBJ2-7|NA|TRBV18
CASSRGSGDLSYEQYF
TGTGCCAGCTCCCGGGGTTCGGGTGACCTCTCCTACGAGCAGTACTTC
>TRBD1|TRBJ1-5|NA|TRBV10-3
CAISESKGQGNQPQHF
TGTGCCATCAGTGAGTCGAAGGGACAGGGGAATCAGCCCCAGCATTTT
>NA|TRBJ1-1|NA|TRBV19
CASIRNTEAFF
TGTGCCAGTATCCGGAACACTGAAGCTTTCTTT
>TRBD1|TRBJ1-2|NA|TRBV4-1
CASSQVGTGDYGYTF
TGCGCCAGCAGCCAAGTGGGGACAGGGGACTATGGCTACACCTTC
>TRBD1|TRBJ1-2|NA|TRBV14
CASSQDRGQSYGYTF
TGTGCCAGCAGCCAAGATAGGGGGCAGAGCTATGGCTACACCTTC
>TRBD1|TRBJ1-3|NA|TRBV4-3
CASSPSLGQPTPGNTIYF
TGCGCCAGCAGCCCGAGCTTGGGACAGCCTACCCCTGGAAACACCATATATTTT
>NA|TRBJ1-2|few|TRBV5-1
CASSLDSRNGYTF
TGCGCCAGCAGCTTGGATTCCAGGAATGGCTACACCTTC
>TRBD1|TRBJ1-5|once|TRBV4-1
CASSQGRQGNQPQHF
TGCGCCAGCAGCCAAGGTAGACAGGGGAACCAGCCCCAGCATTTT
>NA|TRBJ2-7|NA|TRBV11-3
CASSSREGGYEQYF
TGTGCCAGCAGCTCGCGTGAAGGGGGCTACGAGCAGTACTTC
>TRBD2|TRBJ2-1|NA|TRBV24-1
CATSPRGGASNEQFF
TGTGCCACCAGTCCCCGGGGGGGCGCCTCCAATGAGCAGTTCTTC
>NA|TRBJ2-7|NA|TRBV14
CASSQNTLNEQYF
TGTGCCAGCAGTCAGAATACGTTGAACGAGCAGTACTTC